This entry is about one T cell receptor beta chain. Antigen specificity is unknown. The data are from a study of OX40 agonist ivuxolimab in advanced cancers. Study background: Among those enrolled, mean age was 60 years (range about 23 to 79) and approximately 83% were male. A partial response was reached by three patients: one with hepatocellular carcinoma and two with cutaneous melanoma.

TCRdb keeps only in-frame clones here, not all; method: immunoSEQ multiplex PCR. In the table there are fewer than 35,000 clones, 75% to 85% of which are singletons. Study observations and caveats: Researchers report that CD8+ T cells had, on average, more expanded clones than CD4+.

Blood sampling was done at baseline, cycle 4 day 1, and cycle 7 day 1. The TCR was taken from an adult with an advanced solid tumor such as melanoma, head and neck, liver or kidney cancer. The sample here was CD4+ or CD8+ T cells sorted from blood, taken in a trial of the OX40 agonist ivuxolimab.

This chain's CDR3 is CSARLDNTIYF. CDR3 nucleotides: TGCAGTGCTCGGTTGGACAACACCATATATTTT. V is TRBV20-1 and J is TRBJ1-3; D not certain. V lost 5 bases to trimming and J lost 7 bases, with 9 bases between them. This CDR3 is built from 11 residues. The germline V gene encodes CDR1 DFQATT and CDR2 SNEGSKA (reference sequence).